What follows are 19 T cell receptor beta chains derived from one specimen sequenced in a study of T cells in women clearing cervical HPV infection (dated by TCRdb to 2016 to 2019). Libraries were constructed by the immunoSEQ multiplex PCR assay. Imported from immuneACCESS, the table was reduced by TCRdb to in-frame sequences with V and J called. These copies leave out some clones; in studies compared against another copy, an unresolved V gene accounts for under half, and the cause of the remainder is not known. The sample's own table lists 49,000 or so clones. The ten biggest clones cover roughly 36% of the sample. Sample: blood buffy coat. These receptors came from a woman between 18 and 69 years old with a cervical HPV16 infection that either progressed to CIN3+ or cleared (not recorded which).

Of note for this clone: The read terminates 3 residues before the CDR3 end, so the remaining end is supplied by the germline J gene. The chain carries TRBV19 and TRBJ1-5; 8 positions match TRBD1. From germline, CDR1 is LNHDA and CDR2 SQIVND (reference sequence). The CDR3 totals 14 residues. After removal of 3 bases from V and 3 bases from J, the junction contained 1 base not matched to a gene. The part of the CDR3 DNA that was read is TGTGCCAGTAGTATGACAGGGGTCAATCAGCCC. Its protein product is CASSMTGVNQP. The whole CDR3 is CASSMTGVNQPQHF.

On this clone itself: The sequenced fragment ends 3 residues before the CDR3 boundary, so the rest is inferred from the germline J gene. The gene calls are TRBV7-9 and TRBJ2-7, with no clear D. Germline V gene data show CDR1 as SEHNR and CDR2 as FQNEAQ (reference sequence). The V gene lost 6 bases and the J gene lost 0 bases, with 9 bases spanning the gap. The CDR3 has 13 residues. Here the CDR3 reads CASSQQVSYEQYF. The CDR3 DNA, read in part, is TGTGCCAGCAGTCAGCAGGTCTCCTACGAG.

CDR3 DNA, as far as it was read: TGTGCCAGCAGCGCTAGCGGGACAAACATT. Translated, it gives CASSASGTNI. The entire CDR3 is CASSASGTNIQYF. The V call is TRBV7-2, the J call TRBJ2-4; 9 bases are shared with TRBD2. The CDR3 end is not reached by the read, which stops 3 residues before it; the germline J gene fills it in. From germline, CDR1 is SGHTA and CDR2 FQGNSA. The V gene end was trimmed by 5 bases and the J gene end by 6 bases; junction bases not matched to a gene: 2. This CDR3 has 13 amino acids.

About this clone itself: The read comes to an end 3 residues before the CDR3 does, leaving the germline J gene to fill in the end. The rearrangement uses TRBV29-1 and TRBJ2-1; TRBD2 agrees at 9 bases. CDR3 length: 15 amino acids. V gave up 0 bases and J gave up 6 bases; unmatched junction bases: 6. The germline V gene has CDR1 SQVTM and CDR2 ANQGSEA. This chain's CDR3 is CSVEDPSGVGNEQFF. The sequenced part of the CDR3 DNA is TGCAGCGTTGAAGATCCTAGCGGGGTAGGCAATGAG.

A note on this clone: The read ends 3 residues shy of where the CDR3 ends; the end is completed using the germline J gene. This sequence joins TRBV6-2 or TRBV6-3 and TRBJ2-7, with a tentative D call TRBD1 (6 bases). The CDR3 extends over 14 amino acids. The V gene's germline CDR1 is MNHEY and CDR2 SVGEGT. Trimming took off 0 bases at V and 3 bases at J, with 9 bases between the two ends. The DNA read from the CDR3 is TGTGCCAGCAGTTACTCGATAGGGGGCTACGAG. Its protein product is CASSYSIGGYE. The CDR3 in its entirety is CASSYSIGGYEQYF.

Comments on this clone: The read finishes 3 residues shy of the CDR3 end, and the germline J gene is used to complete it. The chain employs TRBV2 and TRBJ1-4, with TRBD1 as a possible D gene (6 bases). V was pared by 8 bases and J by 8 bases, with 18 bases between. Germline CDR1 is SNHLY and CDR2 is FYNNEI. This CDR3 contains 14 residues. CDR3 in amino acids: CASGDRTGREKLFF. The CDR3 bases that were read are TGTGCCAGCGGCGACAGGACCGGAAGGGAAAAA.

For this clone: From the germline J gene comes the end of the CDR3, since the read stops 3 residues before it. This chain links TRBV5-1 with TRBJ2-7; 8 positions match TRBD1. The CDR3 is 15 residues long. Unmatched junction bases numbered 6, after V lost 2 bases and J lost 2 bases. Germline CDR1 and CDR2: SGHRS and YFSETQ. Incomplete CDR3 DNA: TGCGCCAGCAGCTTTGGACAGGGATTTACCTACGAG. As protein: CASSFGQGFTYE. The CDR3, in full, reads CASSFGQGFTYEQYF.

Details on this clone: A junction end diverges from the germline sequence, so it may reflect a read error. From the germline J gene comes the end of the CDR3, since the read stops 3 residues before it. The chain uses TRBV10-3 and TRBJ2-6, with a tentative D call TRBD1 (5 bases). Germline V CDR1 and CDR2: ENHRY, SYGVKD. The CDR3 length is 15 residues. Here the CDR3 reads CAISMDGSGANVLTF. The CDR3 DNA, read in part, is TGTGCCATCAGTATGGACGGCTCTGGGGCTAACGTC.

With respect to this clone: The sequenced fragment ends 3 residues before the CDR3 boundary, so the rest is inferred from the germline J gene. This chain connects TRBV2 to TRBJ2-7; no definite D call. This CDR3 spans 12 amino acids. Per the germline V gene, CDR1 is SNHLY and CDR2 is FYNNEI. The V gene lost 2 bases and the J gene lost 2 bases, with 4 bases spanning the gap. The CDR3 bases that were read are TGTGCCAGCAGTGAAACACCCTACGAG. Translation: CASSETPYE. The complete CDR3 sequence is CASSETPYEQYF.

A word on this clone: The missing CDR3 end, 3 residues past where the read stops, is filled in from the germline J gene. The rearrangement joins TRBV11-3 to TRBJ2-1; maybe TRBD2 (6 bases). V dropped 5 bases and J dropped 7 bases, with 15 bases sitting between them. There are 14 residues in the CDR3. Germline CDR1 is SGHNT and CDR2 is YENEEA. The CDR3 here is CASSELADLNEQFF. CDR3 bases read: TGTGCCAGCAGCGAGTTAGCGGACCTGAATGAG.

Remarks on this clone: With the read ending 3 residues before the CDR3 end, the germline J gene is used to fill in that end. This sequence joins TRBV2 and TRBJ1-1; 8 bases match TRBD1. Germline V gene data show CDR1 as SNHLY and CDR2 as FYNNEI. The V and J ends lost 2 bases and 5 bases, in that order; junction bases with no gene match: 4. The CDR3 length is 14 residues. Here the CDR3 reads CASSETGGVTEAFF. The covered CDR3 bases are TGTGCCAGCAGTGAAACAGGGGGAGTTACTGAA.

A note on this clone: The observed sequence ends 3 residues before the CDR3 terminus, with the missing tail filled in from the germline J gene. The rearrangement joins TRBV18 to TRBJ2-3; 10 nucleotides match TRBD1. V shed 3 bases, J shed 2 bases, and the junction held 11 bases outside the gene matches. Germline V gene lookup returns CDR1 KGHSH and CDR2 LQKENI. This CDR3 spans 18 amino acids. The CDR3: CASSPRDRGPTNTDTQYF. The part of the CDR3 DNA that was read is TGTGCCAGCTCACCCCGGGACAGGGGCCCCACAAACACAGATACG.

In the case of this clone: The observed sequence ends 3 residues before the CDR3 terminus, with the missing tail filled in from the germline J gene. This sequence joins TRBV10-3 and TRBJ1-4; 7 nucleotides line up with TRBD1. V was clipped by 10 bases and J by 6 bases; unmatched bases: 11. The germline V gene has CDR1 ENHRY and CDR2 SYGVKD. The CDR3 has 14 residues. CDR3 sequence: CATNGDRADEKLFF. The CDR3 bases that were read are TGTGCCACGAATGGCGACAGGGCTGATGAAAAA.

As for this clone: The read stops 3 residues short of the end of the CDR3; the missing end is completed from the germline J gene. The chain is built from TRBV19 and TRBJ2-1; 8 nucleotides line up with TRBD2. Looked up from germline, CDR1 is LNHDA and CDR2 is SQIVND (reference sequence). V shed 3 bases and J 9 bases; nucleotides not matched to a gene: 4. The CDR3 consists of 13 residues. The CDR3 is CASSIRAGGEQFF. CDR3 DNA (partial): TGTGCCAGTAGTATCCGTGCGGGGGGTGAG.

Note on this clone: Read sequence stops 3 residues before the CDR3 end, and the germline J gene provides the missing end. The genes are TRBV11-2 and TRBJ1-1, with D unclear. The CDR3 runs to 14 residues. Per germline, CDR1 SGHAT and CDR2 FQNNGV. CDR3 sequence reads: CASSPLLSPRAAFF. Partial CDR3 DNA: TGTGCCAGCAGCCCCCTTTTAAGTCCCCGCGCA.

The covered CDR3 bases are TGTGCCTGGGCGAGAGAGGGCCCTCGAGGGACC. Its protein product is CAWAREGPRGT. The full-length CDR3 reads as CAWAREGPRGTQYF. This chain joins TRBV30 and TRBJ2-5; perhaps TRBD2 as D (5 bases). The read ends 3 residues early relative to the CDR3; the germline J gene fills the gap. Germline-derived CDR1 and CDR2 are GTSNPN and SVGIG (reference sequence). The CDR3 is made up of 14 amino acids. V lost 5 bases to trimming and J lost 7 bases, with 20 bases between them.

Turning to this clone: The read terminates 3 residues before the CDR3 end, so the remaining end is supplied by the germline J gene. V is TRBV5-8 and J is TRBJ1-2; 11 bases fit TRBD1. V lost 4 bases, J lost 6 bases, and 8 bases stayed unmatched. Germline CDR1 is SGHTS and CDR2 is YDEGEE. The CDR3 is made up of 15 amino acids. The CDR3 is CASSADRGLSHGYTF. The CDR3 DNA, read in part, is TGTGCCAGCAGCGCGGACAGGGGGCTTTCCCATGGC.

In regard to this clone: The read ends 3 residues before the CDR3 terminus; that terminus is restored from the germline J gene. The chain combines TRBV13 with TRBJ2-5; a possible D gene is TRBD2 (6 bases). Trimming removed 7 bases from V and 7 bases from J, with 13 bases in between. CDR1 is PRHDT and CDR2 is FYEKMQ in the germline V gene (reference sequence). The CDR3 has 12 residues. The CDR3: CASKLAGGTQYF. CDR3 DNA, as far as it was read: TGTGCCAGCAAACTCGCCGGGGGGACC.

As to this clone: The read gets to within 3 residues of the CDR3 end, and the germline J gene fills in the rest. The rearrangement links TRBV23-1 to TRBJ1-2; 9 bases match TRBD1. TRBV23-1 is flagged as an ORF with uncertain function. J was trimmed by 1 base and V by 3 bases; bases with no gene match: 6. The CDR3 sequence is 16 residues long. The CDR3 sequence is CASSHHDRGFNYGYTF. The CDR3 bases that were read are TGCGCCAGCAGTCACCACGACAGGGGGTTTAACTATGGC.